This T cell receptor (beta chain) was captured in a study of blood T cell repertoires in COVID-19. The assay was immunoSEQ multiplex PCR, and TCRdb's table has in-frame clones only and misses some. Among around 280,000 clones listed, approximately 90% were seen once. In assigning cohorts, the study relied on participant-reported clinical history. The origin of this receptor is a woman in her thirties or forties who had recovered from COVID-19. Source material: PBMCs or T cells enriched from blood (not recorded which).

CDR3 nucleotides: TGTGCCACCAGTGATTTGCCTAGCGGGAGTGCAGATACGCAGTATTTT. This encodes CATSDLPSGSADTQYF. V and J are TRBV24-1 and TRBJ2-3; 10 bases agree with TRBD2. This CDR3 is 16 amino acids long. The germline V gene has CDR1 KGHDR and CDR2 SFDVKD. V was pared by 0 bases and J by 4 bases, with 3 bases of the junction left unmatched.